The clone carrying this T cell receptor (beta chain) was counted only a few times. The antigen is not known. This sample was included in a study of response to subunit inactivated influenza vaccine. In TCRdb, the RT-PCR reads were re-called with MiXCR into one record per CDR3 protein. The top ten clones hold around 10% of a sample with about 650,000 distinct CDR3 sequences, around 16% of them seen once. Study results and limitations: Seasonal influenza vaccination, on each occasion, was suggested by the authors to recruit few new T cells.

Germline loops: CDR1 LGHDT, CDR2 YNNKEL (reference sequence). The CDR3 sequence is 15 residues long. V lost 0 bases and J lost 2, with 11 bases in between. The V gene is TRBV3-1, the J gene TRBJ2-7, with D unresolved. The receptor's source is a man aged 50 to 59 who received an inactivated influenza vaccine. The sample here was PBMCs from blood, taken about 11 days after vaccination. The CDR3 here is CASSQDPSGTYEQYF. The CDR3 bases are TGTGCCAGCAGCCAAGATCCCTCAGGAACCTACGAGCAGTACTTC.